The T cell receptor (beta chain) under discussion was sequenced for a study of T cells in Graves' hyperthyroidism and ophthalmopathy. Amplified regions were TCR beta CDR3 sequences from RNA transcripts. HTBI primers were used for first-round RT-PCR of the TCR CDR3. TCRdb fed the multiplex PCR reads into MiXCR, producing one record per CDR3 protein. The data hold about 320,000 distinct CDR3 sequences, with roughly 15% observed a single time. This clonotype appeared many times. The ends lost 2 bases at V and 8 bases at J; junction bases unmatched: 4. The germline V gene encodes CDR1 DFQATT and CDR2 SNEGSKA (reference sequence). The CDR3 is 14 amino acids.

This sequence was found in a man aged 30 to 45 with Graves' hyperthyroidism. The gene calls are TRBV20-1 and TRBJ2-1, with TRBD2 identical over 12 bases. Sequenced input: blood. In DNA form, the CDR3 reads TGCAGTGCTAGAAGACTAGCGGGAGCCTATGAGCAGTTCTTC. It codes for CSARRLAGAYEQFF.